This note documents a single TCR beta chain sequence. Its matching antigen is unknown. This sample is part of a study of cytomegalovirus exposure and HLA in healthy donors. Study-level findings and limits: A later analysis reportedly identified an Asian-associated ancestry cluster as carrying fewer N-insertions than the approximately 620-donor mean.

After removal of 5 bases from V and 1 base from J, the junction contained 4 bases not matched to a gene. From germline, CDR1 is LNHDA and CDR2 SQIVND (reference sequence). CDR3 size: 15 residues. The study ran its PCR with 60 Vbeta and 13 Jbeta primers. Sequencing was performed with immunoSEQ multiplex PCR; in TCRdb, only in-frame clones are kept and a portion is missing. This sample has about 160,000 clones; approximately 86% occur once, and the top ten carry roughly 1.8%. The sequence was obtained from a woman aged 18-35 years in good health and CMV-seronegative. The specimen sequenced was PBMCs. The chain employs TRBV19 and TRBJ2-1, with 8 bases that match TRBD1. The CDR3 reads CASSDRQGSYNEQFF. The CDR3 DNA is TGTGCCAGTAGTGACCGACAGGGGTCCTACAATGAGCAGTTCTTC.